This TCR beta chain comes out of a study of T cell changes during pregnancy in multiple sclerosis. This CDR3 comprises 12 residues. CDR1 and CDR2 from the germline V gene are MNHNS and SASEGT. V lost 8 bases, J lost 0 bases, and 1 base stayed unmatched. Sequencing was performed with immunoSEQ multiplex PCR; in TCRdb, only in-frame clones are kept and a portion is missing. Among fewer than 65,000 clones listed, 90% to 95% were seen once. The sample in question was peripheral blood, obtained in the second trimester of pregnancy. The chain employs TRBV6-1 and TRBJ2-7; 7 nucleotides agree with TRBD2. The sequence derives from a female donor with multiple sclerosis, enrolled in a pregnancy study. The CDR3 region is CASGDYSYEQYF. CDR3 nucleotides: TGTGCCAGCGGGGACTACTCCTACGAGCAGTACTTC.